This T cell receptor (beta chain) was observed in a study of identical twins (dated by TCRdb to 2016 to 2017). Notes on the research overall: To test whether fetal clonotypes persist, the study used deep sequencing on TCR alpha and beta repertoires from monozygotic twins, unrelated adults of various ages, and cord blood. To rule out contamination, replicate twin experiments were performed at different times with different library preparation protocols.

Overall study outcomes, separate from this receptor: Out-of-frame TCR alpha sharing in monozygotic twins was systematically underestimated by recombination models, whereas sharing between unrelated individuals was in agreement with the recombination models. A weaker excess of twin sharing was found in beta out-of-frame sequences because the signal-to-noise ratio was lowered by fewer shared sequences. Invariant T cells such as MAIT and iNKT could partly confound zero-insertion analyses, though diverse VJ usage argued against this for most clonotypes. Abundant cord blood beta clonotypes carried fewer insertions; young adult naive repertoires showed a weaker similar trend, while memory repertoires showed none. Compared with coincidental sharing between unrelated individuals, out-of-frame TCR alpha sequences shared between twins showed an excess of sequences with low generation probability. Because the same donors could not be followed over many years, the conclusions depended on cross-sectional statistical analysis.

Every donor in the study was a healthy Caucasian. Three pairs of female monozygotic twins, all aged 18 to 29 years, made up the twin cohort. CD4+ and CD8+ T cell populations were isolated with positive isolation kits from Invitrogen. The CDR3, cysteine through phenylalanine, is 16 amino acids long. The kept DNA is CDR3 alone, 48 bases in frame from the first base. V is clipped by 4 bases and J by 0 bases, and the sequence between their germline boundaries is 18 bases long. Via the germline V gene (reference sequence), CDR1 is DFQATT and CDR2 SNEGSKA. Receptor libraries were prepared by 5' RACE. The sequencer was an Illumina HiSeq 2000. Template switching added a universal primer binding site, and the final cDNA carried a unique molecular identifier that allowed TCR cDNA molecules to be counted accurately. First-strand cDNA for TCR alpha and beta chains was synthesized from specific primers in the conserved constant-segment region. Each cDNA library was double barcoded, with a SMART-Mk sample barcode plus Illumina barcodes, to control for contamination. Two successive PCR steps introduced TruSeq adapter sequences along with Illumina sample barcodes. The Illumina HiSeq platform was used with custom primers to sequence TCR alpha and beta cDNA libraries. The published analysis was carried out like this. MiGEC was used to process raw reads and extract unique molecular identifiers, and MiXCR was used to find CDR3 positions. For each individual, recombination models were inferred using an EM algorithm with the repgenHMM and IGoR tools. Shared clonotype analysis was performed with the tcR package in R, normalizing sharing by the product of cloneset sizes. Out-of-frame nonproductive sequences were analyzed to study raw recombination free of thymic and clonal selection effects. TCRdb took the public reads, trimmed them with fastp at Q25, ran MiXCR for clone calling and kept in-frame beta chains. Rows are unified per CDR3 protein, each entry keeping the most common DNA and genes. The V and J calls were determined by TCRdb, not by the authors. For this sample there are about 340,000 distinct CDR3 sequences; more than 9% appear just once. Approximately 7.9% of the sample rests with the top ten.

Of note for this clonotype: Its antigen target is currently unknown. No much larger clonotype is one base removed from it; base qualities were not supplied.

The data also belong to a second study, concerning yellow fever vaccine responses in identical twins. The second study's paper adds: According to the authors, the vaccine-induced T cell response in identical twins seemed to be partly convergent and partly specific to each individual. In identical twins, the study followed T cell clones that responded to the vaccine with precision.

Sequenced input: CD8+ T cells sorted from blood. This chain joins TRBV20-1 to TRBJ2-5; matching of 6 bases hints at TRBD2 as the D gene. The TCR was taken from a woman aged 18 to 35 in good health. Read as DNA, the sequence is TGCAGTGCTACCCAACGCGCTACGGGGGACCAAGAGACCCAGTACTTC. It specifies CSATQRATGDQETQYF.